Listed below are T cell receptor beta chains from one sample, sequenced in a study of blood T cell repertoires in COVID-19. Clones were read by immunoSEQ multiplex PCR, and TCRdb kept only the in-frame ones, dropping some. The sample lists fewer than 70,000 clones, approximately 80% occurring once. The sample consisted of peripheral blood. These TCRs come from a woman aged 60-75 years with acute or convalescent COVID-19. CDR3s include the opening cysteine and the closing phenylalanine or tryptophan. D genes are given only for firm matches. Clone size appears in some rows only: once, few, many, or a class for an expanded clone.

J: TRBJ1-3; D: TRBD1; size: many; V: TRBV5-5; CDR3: CASSATGGRNTIYF; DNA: TGTGCCAGCAGCGCGACAGGGGGCCGTAACACCATATATTTT
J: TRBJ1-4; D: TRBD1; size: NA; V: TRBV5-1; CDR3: CASSPGTGVATNEKLFF; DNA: TGCGCCAGCAGCCCCGGGACAGGGGTTGCAACTAATGAAAAACTGTTTTTT
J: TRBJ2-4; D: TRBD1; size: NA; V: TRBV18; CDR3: CASSRQGENIQYF; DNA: TGTGCCAGCTCAAGACAGGGCGAGAACATTCAGTACTTC
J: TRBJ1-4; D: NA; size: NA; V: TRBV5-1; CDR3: CASSLEVGPGKLFF; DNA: TGCGCCAGCAGCTTGGAAGTTGGTCCGGGAAAACTGTTTTTT
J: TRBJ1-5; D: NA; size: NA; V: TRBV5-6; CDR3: CASSLLGQSNQPQHF; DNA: TGTGCCAGCAGCTTGCTGGGCCAGTCAAATCAGCCCCAGCATTTT
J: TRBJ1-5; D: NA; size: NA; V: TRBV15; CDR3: CATSRDNQGTGRGQPQHF; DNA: TGTGCCACCAGCAGAGATAATCAGGGAACAGGGAGGGGTCAGCCCCAGCATTTT
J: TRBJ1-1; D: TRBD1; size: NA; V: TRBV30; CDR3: CAWRGQGNTEAFF; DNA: TGTGCCTGGAGAGGACAGGGGAACACTGAAGCTTTCTTT
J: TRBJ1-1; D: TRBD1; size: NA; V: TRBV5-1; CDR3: CASSTDRGRGTEAFF; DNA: TGCGCCAGCAGCACCGACAGGGGGCGCGGCACTGAAGCTTTCTTT
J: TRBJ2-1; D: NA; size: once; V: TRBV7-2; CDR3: CASSYLGQSPYNEQFF; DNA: TGTGCCAGCAGCTACCTGGGGCAGTCACCCTACAATGAGCAGTTCTTC
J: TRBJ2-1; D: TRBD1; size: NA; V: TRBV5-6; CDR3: CASSFEGAWDNEQFF; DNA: TGTGCCAGCAGCTTCGAGGGGGCCTGGGACAATGAGCAGTTCTTC
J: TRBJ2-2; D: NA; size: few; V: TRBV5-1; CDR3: CASKSLQVSNTGELFF; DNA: TGCGCCAGCAAATCCCTTCAGGTCTCGAACACCGGGGAGCTGTTTTTT
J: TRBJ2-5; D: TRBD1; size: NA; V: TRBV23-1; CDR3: CASSQHPRPTGSQETQYF; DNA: TGCGCCAGCAGTCAACACCCCCGGCCGACAGGGTCGCAAGAGACCCAGTACTTC
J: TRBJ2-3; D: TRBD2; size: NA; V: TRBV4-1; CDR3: CASSPNSGVSTDTQYF; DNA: TGCGCCAGCAGCCCGAATAGCGGGGTGAGCACAGATACGCAGTATTTT
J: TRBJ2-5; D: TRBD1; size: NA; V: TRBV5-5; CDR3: CASSGGDRGRGTQETQYF; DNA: TGTGCCAGCAGCGGAGGGGACAGGGGGCGCGGGACTCAAGAGACCCAGTACTTC
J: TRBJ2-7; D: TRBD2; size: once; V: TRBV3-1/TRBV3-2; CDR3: CASSQTSGVQYEQYF; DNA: TGTGCCAGCAGCCAGACTAGCGGGGTACAATACGAGCAGTACTTC
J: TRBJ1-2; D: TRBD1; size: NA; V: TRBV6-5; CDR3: CASRIESGTAHGYTF; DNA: TGTGCCAGCAGGATAGAAAGTGGGACAGCTCATGGCTACACCTTC
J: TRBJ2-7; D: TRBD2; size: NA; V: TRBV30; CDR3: CAWSRGILADSYEQYF; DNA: TGTGCCTGGAGTCGAGGCATTCTAGCGGACTCCTACGAGCAGTACTTC
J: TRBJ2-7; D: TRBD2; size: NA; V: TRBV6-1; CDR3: CASSEGSASGGYEQYF; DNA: TGTGCCAGCAGTGAAGGTTCGGCTAGCGGGGGGTACGAGCAGTACTTC
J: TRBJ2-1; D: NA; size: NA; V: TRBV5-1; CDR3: CASSLGRGGLNEQFF; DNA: TGCGCCAGCAGCTTGGGACGGGGAGGCCTCAATGAGCAGTTCTTC
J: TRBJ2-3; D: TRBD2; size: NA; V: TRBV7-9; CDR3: CASSLDWDYEADTQYF; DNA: TGTGCCAGCAGCTTAGATTGGGACTATGAAGCCGATACGCAGTATTTT
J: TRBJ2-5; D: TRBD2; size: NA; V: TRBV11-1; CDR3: CASSPRGGPQETQYF; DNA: TGTGCCAGCAGCCCCCGCGGGGGGCCTCAAGAGACCCAGTACTTC
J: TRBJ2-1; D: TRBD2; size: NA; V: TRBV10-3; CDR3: CAISSTSGGLLSYNEQFF; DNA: TGTGCCATCAGTTCTACTAGCGGGGGGCTTCTATCCTACAATGAGCAGTTCTTC
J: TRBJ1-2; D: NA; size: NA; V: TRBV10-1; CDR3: CASSESGGRGYTF; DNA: TGCGCCAGCAGTGAGTCAGGAGGGAGAGGCTACACCTTC
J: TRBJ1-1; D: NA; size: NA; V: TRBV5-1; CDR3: CASSFPGTEAFF; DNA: TGCGCCAGCAGCTTCCCCGGCACTGAAGCTTTCTTT
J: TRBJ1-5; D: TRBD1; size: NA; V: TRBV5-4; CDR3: CASSLDRAGGPQHF; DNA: TGTGCCAGCAGCCTCGACAGGGCCGGGGGACCCCAGCATTTT
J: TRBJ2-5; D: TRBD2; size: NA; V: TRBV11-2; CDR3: CASSPHPSGETQYF; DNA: TGTGCCAGCAGCCCACACCCTAGCGGGGAGACCCAGTACTTC
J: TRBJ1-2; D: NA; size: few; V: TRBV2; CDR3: CASIYVQGSNYGYTF; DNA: TGTGCCAGCATATACGTGCAGGGCTCTAACTATGGCTACACCTTC
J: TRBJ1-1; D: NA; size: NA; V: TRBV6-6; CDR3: CASGPGVGNTEAFF; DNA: TGTGCCAGCGGCCCGGGGGTAGGGAACACTGAAGCTTTCTTT
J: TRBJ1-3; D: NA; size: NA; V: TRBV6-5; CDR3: CASNTSPGTGNTIYF; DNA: TGTGCCAGCAACACAAGCCCGGGGACTGGAAACACCATATATTTT
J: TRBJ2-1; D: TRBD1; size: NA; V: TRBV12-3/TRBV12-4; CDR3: CAIGQGEYNEQFF; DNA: TGTGCCATTGGTCAGGGGGAATACAATGAGCAGTTCTTC
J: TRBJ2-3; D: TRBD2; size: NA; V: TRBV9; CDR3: CASSDSLAGLDTQYF; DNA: TGTGCCAGCAGCGATTCCCTAGCGGGGTTAGATACGCAGTATTTT
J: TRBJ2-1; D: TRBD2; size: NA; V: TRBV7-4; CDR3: CASSSKTGLAGGYNEQFF; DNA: TGTGCCAGCAGCTCTAAGACCGGACTAGCGGGGGGTTACAATGAGCAGTTCTTC
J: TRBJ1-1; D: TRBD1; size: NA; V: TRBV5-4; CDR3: CASSFGQGGSPEAFF; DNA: TGTGCCAGCAGCTTCGGGCAGGGGGGATCGCCTGAAGCTTTCTTT
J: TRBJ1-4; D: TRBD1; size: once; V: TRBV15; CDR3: CATSDRVGATNEKLFF; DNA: TGTGCCACCAGTGACAGGGTTGGGGCAACTAATGAAAAACTGTTTTTT